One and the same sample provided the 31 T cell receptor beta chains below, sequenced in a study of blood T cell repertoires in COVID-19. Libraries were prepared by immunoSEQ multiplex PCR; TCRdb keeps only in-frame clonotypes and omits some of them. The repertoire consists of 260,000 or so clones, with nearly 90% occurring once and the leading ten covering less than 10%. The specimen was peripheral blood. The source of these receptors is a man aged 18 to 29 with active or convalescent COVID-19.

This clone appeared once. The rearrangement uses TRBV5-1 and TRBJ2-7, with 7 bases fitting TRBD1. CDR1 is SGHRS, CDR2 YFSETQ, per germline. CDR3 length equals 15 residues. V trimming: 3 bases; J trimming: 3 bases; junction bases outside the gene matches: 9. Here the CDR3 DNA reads TGCGCCAGCAGCTCGATACAGGGGCTTGGCTACGAGCAGTACTTC. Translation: CASSSIQGLGYEQYF.

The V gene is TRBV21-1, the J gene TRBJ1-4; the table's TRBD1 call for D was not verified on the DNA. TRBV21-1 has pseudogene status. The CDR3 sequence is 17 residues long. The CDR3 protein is CASSNGTGGLPNEKLFF. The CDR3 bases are TGTGCCAGCAGCAACGGGACAGGGGGCCTACCTAATGAAAAACTGTTTTTT.

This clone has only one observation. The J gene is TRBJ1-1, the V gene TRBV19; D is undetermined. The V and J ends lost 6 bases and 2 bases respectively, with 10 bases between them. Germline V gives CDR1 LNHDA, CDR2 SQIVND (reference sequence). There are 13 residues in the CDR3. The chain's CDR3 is CASSPDTNTEAFF. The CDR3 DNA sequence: TGTGCCAGTAGCCCCGACACCAACACTGAAGCTTTCTTT.

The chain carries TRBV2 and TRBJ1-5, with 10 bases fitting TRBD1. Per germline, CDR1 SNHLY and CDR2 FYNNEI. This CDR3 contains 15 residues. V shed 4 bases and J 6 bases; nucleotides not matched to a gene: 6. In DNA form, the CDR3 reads TGTGCCAGCAGTGTACGGGGACAGGGGAGTCAGCCCCAGCATTTT. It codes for CASSVRGQGSQPQHF.

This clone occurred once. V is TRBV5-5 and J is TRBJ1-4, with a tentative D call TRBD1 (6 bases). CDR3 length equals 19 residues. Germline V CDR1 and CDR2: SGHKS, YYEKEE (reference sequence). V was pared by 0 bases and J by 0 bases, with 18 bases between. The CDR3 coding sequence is TGTGCCAGCAGCTTGGCGACAGGACCCACCACTGCAACTAATGAAAAACTGTTTTTT. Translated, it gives CASSLATGPTTATNEKLFF.

In DNA, the CDR3 is TGTGCCAGCAGCTTGGCCGACAGGGGGAACACTGAAGCTTTCTTT. Its protein product is CASSLADRGNTEAFF. V gene TRBV5-4 combines with J gene TRBJ1-1; 8 nucleotides agree with TRBD1. CDR1 and CDR2 from the germline V gene are SGHNT and YYREEE (reference sequence). The CDR3 totals 15 residues. V gave up 0 bases and J gave up 1 base; unmatched junction bases: 2. Looking up the rest from reference TRBV5-4 and TRBJ1-1 gives the full variable domain: ETGVTQSPTHLIKTRGQQVTLRCSSQSGHNTVSWYQQALGQGPQFIFQYYREEENGRGNFPPRFSGLQFPNYSSELNVNALELDDSALYLCASSLADRGNTEAFFGQGTRLTVV.

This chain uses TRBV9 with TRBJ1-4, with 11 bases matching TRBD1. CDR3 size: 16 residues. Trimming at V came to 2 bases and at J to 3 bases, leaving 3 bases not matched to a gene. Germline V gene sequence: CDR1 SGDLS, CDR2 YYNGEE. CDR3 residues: CASSVGQGAANEKLFF. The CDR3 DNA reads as TGTGCCAGCAGCGTCGGACAGGGGGCTGCTAATGAAAAACTGTTTTTT.

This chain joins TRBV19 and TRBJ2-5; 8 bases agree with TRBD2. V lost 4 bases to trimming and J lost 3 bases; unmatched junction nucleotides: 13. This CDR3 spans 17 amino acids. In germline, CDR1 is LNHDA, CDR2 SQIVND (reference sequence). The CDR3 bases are TGTGCCAGTAGTAATCTTCGGGGGGGGCCTGCTGAAGAGACCCAGTACTTC. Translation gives CASSNLRGGPAEETQYF. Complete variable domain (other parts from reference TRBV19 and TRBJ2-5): DGGITQSPKYLFRKEGQNVTLSCEQNLNHDAMYWYRQDPGQGLRLIYYSQIVNDFQKGDIAEGYSVSREKKESFPLTVTSAQKNPTAFYLCASSNLRGGPAEETQYFGPGTRLLVL.

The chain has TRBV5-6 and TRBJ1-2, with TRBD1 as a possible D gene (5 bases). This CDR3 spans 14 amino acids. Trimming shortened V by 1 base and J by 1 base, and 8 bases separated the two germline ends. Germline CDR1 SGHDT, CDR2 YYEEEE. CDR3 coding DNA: TGTGCCAGCAGCTTGCCAGGGATTAACTATGGCTACACCTTC. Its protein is CASSLPGINYGYTF.

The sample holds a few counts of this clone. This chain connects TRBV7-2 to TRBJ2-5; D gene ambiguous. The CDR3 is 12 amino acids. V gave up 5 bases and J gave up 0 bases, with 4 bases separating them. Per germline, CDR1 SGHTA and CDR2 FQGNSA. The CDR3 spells CASSDYQETQYF. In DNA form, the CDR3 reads TGTGCCAGCAGCGACTACCAAGAGACCCAGTACTTC. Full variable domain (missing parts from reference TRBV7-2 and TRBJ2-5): GAGVSQSPSNKVTEKGKDVELRCDPISGHTALYWYRQSLGQGLEFLIYFQGNSAPDKSGLPSDRFSAERTGGSVSTLTIQRTQQEDSAVYLCASSDYQETQYFGPGTRLLVL.

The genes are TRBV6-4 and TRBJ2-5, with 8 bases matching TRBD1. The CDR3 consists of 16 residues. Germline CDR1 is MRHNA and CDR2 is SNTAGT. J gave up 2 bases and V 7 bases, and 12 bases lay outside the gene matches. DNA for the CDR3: TGTGCCAGCACCAGAAGGACAGGGTTGCCACAAGAGACCCAGTACTTC. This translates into CASTRRTGLPQETQYF.

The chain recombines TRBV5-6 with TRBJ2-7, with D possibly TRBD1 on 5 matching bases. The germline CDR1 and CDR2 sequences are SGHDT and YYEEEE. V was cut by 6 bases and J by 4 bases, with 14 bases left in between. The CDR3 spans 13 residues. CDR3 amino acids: CASKTGTSYEQYF. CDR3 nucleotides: TGTGCCAGCAAAACAGGAACCTCTTACGAGCAGTACTTC. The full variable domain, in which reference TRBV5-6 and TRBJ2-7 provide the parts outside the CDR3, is DAGVTQSPTHLIKTRGQQVTLRCSPKSGHDTVSWYQQALGQGPQFIFQYYEEEERQRGNFPDRFSGHQFPNYSSELNVNALLLGDSALYLCASKTGTSYEQYFGPGTRLTVT.

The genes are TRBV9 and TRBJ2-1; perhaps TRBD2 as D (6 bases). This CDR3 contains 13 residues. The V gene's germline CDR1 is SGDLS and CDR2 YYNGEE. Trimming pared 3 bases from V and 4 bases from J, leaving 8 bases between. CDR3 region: CASSGGLYNEQFF. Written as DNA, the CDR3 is TGTGCCAGCAGCGGGGGACTTTACAATGAGCAGTTCTTC.

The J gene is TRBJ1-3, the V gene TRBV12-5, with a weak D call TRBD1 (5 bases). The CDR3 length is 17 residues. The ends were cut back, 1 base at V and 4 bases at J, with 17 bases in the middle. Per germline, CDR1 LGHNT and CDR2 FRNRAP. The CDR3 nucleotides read TGTGCTAGTGGTTTGGGTCTAGGGGATATGGGAGGAAACACCATATATTTT. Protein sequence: CASGLGLGDMGGNTIYF.

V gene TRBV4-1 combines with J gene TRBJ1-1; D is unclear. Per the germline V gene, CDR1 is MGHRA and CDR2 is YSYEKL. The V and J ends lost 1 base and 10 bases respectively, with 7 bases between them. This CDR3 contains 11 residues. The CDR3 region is CASSQGLVAFF. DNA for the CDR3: TGCGCCAGCAGCCAAGGGCTGGTAGCTTTCTTT.

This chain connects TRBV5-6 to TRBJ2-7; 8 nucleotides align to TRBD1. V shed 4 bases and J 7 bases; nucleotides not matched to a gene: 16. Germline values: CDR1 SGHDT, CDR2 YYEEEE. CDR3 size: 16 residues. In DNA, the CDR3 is TGTGCCAGCAGCCTAATCGGGACAGGCCGGGACGGAGAGCAGTACTTC. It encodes CASSLIGTGRDGEQYF.

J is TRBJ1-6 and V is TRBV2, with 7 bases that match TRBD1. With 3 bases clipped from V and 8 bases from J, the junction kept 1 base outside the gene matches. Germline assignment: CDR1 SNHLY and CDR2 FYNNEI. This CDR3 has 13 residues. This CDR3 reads CASSDGTDSPLHF. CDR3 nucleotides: TGTGCCAGCAGTGACGGGACAGATTCACCCCTCCACTTT.

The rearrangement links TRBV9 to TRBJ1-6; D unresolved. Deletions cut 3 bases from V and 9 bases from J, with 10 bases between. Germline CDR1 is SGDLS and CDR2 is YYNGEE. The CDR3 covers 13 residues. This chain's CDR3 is CASSGGLGSPLHF. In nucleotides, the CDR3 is TGTGCCAGCAGCGGTGGGCTTGGTTCACCCCTCCACTTT.

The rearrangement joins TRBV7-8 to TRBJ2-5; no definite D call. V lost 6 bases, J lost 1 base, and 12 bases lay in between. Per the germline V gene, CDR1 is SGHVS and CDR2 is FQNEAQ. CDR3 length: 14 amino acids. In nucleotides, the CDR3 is TGTGCCAGCAGTACGCAGGCTTTCCAAGAGACCCAGTACTTC. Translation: CASSTQAFQETQYF.

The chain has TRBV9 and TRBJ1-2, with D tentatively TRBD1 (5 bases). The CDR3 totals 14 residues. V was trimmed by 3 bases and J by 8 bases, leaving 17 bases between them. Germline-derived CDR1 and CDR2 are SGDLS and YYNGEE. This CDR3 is CASSEGYEGNGYTF. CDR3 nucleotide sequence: TGTGCCAGCAGCGAGGGGTACGAAGGAAACGGCTACACCTTC.

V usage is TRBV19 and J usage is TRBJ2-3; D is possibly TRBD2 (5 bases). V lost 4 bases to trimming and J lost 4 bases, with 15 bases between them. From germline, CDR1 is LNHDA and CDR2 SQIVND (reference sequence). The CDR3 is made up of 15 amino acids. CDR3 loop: CASSTGLGRADTQYF. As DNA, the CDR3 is TGTGCCAGTAGTACTGGACTGGGAAGGGCAGATACGCAGTATTTT.

CDR3: CASSEGPDRFQPQHF. Written as DNA, the CDR3 is TGTGCCAGCAGTGAGGGGCCGGACCGGTTCCAGCCCCAGCATTTT. The chain carries TRBV6-1 and TRBJ1-5; D may be TRBD1 (5 bases). CDR3 size: 15 residues. V lost 3 bases and J 7 bases, leaving 16 bases between the germline ends. Germline lookup yields CDR1 MNHNS and CDR2 SASEGT.

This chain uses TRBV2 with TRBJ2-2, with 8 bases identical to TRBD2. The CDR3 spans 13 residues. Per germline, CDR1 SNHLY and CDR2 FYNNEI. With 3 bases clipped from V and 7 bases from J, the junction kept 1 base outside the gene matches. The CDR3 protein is CASSDREGGELFF. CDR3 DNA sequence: TGTGCCAGCAGTGATCGGGAGGGCGGGGAGCTGTTTTTT.

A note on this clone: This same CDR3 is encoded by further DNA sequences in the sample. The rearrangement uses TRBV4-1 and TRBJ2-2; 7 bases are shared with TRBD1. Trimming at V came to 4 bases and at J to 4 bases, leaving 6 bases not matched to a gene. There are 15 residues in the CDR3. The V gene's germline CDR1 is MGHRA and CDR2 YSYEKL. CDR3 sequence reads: CASSRGQGVTGELFF. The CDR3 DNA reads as TGCGCCAGCAGCCGGGGTCAGGGGGTCACCGGGGAGCTGTTTTTT.

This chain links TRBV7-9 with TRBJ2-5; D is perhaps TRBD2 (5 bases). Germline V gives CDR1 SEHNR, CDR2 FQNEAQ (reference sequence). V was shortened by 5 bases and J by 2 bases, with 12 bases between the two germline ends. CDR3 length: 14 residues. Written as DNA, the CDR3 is TGTGCCAGCAGCGTCGGCCTAGCTCAAGAGACCCAGTACTTC. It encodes CASSVGLAQETQYF.

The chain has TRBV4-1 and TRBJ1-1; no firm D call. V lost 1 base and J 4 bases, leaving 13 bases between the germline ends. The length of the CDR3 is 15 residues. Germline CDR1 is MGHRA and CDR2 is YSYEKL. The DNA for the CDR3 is TGCGCCAGCAGCCAAGTGCGAGGAATAACCACTGAAGCTTTCTTT. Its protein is CASSQVRGITTEAFF.

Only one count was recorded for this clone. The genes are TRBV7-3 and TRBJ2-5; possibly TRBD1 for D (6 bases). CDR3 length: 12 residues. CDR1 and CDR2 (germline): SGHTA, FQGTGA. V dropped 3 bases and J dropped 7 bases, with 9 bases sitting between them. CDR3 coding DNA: TGTGCCAGCAGCTTGACAGGCGGGACCCAGTACTTC. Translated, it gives CASSLTGGTQYF.

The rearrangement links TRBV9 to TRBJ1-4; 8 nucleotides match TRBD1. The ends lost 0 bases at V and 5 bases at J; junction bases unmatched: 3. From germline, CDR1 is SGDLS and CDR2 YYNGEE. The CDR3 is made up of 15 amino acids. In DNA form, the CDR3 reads TGTGCCAGCAGCGTAGGAGGACAGGGAAATGAAAAACTGTTTTTT. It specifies CASSVGGQGNEKLFF.

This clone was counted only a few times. CDR3 in amino acids: CASSYPLRGKMNTEAFF. The DNA for the CDR3 is TGTGCCAGCAGTTACCCGCTCAGGGGAAAAATGAACACTGAAGCTTTCTTT. The chain recombines TRBV7-2 with TRBJ1-1, with D perhaps TRBD1 (6 bases). The ends were cut back, 6 bases at V and 0 bases at J, with 20 bases in the middle. The CDR3 consists of 17 residues. Per germline, CDR1 SGHTA and CDR2 FQGNSA.

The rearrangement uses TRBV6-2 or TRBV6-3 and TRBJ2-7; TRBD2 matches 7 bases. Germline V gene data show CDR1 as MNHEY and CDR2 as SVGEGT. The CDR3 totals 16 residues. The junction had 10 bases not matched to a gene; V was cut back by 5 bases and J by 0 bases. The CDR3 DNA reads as TGTGCCAGCAGTGCCTATCCTAGCGGAAGCTCCTACGAGCAGTACTTC. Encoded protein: CASSAYPSGSSYEQYF.

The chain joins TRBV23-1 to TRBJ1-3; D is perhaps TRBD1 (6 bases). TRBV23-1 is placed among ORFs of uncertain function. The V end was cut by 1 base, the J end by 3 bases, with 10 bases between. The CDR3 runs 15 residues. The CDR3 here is CASSQLQGNGNTIYF. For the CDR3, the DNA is TGCGCCAGCAGTCAATTACAGGGCAATGGAAACACCATATATTTT.